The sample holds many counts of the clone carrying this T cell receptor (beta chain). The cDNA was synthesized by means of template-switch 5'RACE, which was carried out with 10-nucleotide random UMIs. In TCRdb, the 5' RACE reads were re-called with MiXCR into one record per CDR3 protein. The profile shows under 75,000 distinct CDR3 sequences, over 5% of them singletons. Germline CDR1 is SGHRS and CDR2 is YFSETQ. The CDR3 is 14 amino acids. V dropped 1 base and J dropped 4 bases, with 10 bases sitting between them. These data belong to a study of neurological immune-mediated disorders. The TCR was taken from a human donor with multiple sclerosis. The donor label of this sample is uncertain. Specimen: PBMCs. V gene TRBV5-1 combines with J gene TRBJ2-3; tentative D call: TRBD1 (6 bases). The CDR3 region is CASSLNRAPDTQYF. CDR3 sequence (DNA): TGCGCCAGCAGCTTGAACAGGGCCCCAGATACGCAGTATTTT.